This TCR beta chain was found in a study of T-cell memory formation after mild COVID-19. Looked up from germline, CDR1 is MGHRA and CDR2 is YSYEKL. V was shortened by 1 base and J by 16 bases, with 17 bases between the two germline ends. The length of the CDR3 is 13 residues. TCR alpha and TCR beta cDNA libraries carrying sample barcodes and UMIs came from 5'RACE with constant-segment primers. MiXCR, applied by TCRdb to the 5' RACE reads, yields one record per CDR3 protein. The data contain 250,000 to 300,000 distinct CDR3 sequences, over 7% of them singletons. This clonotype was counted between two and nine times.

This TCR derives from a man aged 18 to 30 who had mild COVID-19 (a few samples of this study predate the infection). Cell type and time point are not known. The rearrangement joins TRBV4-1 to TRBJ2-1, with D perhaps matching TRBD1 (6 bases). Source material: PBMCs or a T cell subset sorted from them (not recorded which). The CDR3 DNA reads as TGCGCCAGCAGCCAAGTACCTACTAGAGGGGGATTCTTC. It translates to CASSQVPTRGGFF.